This entry lists 15 T cell receptor beta chains sequenced from one sample in a study of cytomegalovirus exposure and HLA in healthy donors. Data came from immunoSEQ multiplex PCR; TCRdb stores just in-frame clones and leaves some out. The table shows under 300,000 clones, with 90% occurring only once. Input material: PBMCs. The receptors come from a woman aged 18-30 years in good health and CMV-seronegative.

The rearrangement joins TRBV11-3 to TRBJ2-1; TRBD2 aligns across 13 bases. The CDR3 consists of 15 residues. Germline values: CDR1 SGHNT, CDR2 YENEEA. After removal of 6 bases from V and 7 bases from J, the junction contained 6 bases not matched to a gene. The DNA for the CDR3 is TGTGCCAGCAGTCCTACTAGCGGGGGGGCGAATGAGCAGTTCTTC. This encodes CASSPTSGGANEQFF.

The chain employs TRBV27 and TRBJ1-5, with D tentatively TRBD1 (6 bases). Trimming cost V 2 bases and J 7 bases, with 9 bases left between them. This CDR3 is built from 13 residues. Germline V gene data show CDR1 as MNHEY and CDR2 as SMNVEV (reference sequence). CDR3 bases: TGTGCCAGCAGTTTAAATGGACAGCAGCCCCAGCATTTT. Protein sequence: CASSLNGQQPQHF.

CDR3 sequence (DNA): TGTGCCAGCAGCCAGCAGACAGGGAAAGAGCAGTACTTC. Amino acid sequence: CASSQQTGKEQYF. The J gene is TRBJ2-7, the V gene TRBV13, with 7 bases that match TRBD1. CDR3 length: 13 residues. Germline V gene data show CDR1 as PRHDT and CDR2 as FYEKMQ (reference sequence). V shed 5 bases, J shed 7 bases, and the junction held 8 bases outside the gene matches.

This clone showed up just once. This chain uses TRBV19 with TRBJ2-3; 9 bases agree with TRBD2. The germline V gene encodes CDR1 LNHDA and CDR2 SQIVND (reference sequence). The CDR3 totals 15 residues. V lost 5 bases and J lost 6; bases outside the gene matches: 9. The CDR3 nucleotides are TGTGCCAGTAGTGAAACCCCTAGCGGGGTGGATACGCAGTATTTT. It yields the protein CASSETPSGVDTQYF.

The chain couples TRBV4-1 to TRBJ2-3, with D perhaps matching TRBD1 (7 bases). This CDR3 spans 16 amino acids. In germline, CDR1 is MGHRA, CDR2 YSYEKL. With 3 bases removed from V and 1 base from J, the gap between germline ends came to 14 bases. In DNA form, the CDR3 reads TGCGCCAGCAGCCACCCGACTAGGGGGCGCACAGATACGCAGTATTTT. It specifies CASSHPTRGRTDTQYF.

V is TRBV27 and J is TRBJ2-2; perhaps TRBD2 as D (5 bases). CDR1 is MNHEY and CDR2 is SMNVEV in the germline V gene (reference sequence). V lost 4 bases and J lost 4, with 10 bases in between. This CDR3 has 14 residues. CDR3 nucleotide sequence: TGTGCCAGCAGTTGGATGCGGGCCACCGGGGAGCTGTTTTTT. It encodes CASSWMRATGELFF.

This sequence joins TRBV30 and TRBJ2-5; D perhaps matches TRBD1 (5 bases). The CDR3 length is 14 residues. V was cut by 1 base and J by 2 bases, with 11 bases left in between. Germline CDR1 is GTSNPN and CDR2 is SVGIG (reference sequence). CDR3 amino acids: CAWSASGIQETQYF. In DNA form, the CDR3 reads TGTGCCTGGAGTGCATCAGGGATACAAGAGACCCAGTACTTC.

The chain is built from TRBV19 and TRBJ2-5; D may be TRBD2 (6 bases). Trimming removed 0 bases from V and 5 bases from J, with 13 bases in between. Per germline, CDR1 LNHDA and CDR2 SQIVND (reference sequence). This CDR3 region has 15 residues. DNA for the CDR3: TGTGCCAGTAGTATAGATACTAGCTGGGGGGAGACCCAGTACTTC. Its protein product is CASSIDTSWGETQYF. The whole variable domain, remainder taken from reference TRBV19 and TRBJ2-5, is DGGITQSPKYLFRKEGQNVTLSCEQNLNHDAMYWYRQDPGQGLRLIYYSQIVNDFQKGDIAEGYSVSREKKESFPLTVTSAQKNPTAFYLCASSIDTSWGETQYFGPGTRLLVL.

The rearrangement joins TRBV9 to TRBJ1-6; 7 bases match TRBD1. From germline, CDR1 is SGDLS and CDR2 YYNGEE. CDR3 length: 15 residues. The trim removed 0 bases at V and 10 bases at J, leaving 7 bases unmatched. CDR3 DNA: TGTGCCAGCAGCGTAGAGGTGACAGGGACATCACCCCTCCACTTT. It encodes CASSVEVTGTSPLHF.

In nucleotides, the CDR3 is TGTGCCAGCTCACTGGCCCAAGAGACCCAGTACTTC. Translated, it gives CASSLAQETQYF. The V gene is TRBV18, the J gene TRBJ2-5; D gene uncertain. The CDR3 spans 12 residues. The germline V and J ends were trimmed by 4 bases and 1 base, with 4 bases remaining between them. Germline V lookup: CDR1 KGHSH, CDR2 LQKENI. The whole variable domain, remainder taken from reference TRBV18 and TRBJ2-5, is NAGVMQNPRHLVRRRGQEARLRCSPMKGHSHVYWYRQLPEEGLKFMVYLQKENIIDESGMPKERFSAEFPKEGPSILRIQQVVRGDSAAYFCASSLAQETQYFGPGTRLLVL.

The chain has TRBV6-5 and TRBJ2-3; the D gene is possibly TRBD2 (6 bases). Germline CDR1 and CDR2: MNHEY and SVGAGI. This CDR3 comprises 14 residues. The ends were cut back, 4 bases at V and 5 bases at J, with 13 bases in the middle. This CDR3 is CASSWRWREDTQYF. The CDR3 nucleotides are TGTGCCAGCAGTTGGCGGTGGCGGGAAGATACGCAGTATTTT.

The chain carries TRBV2 and TRBJ1-4, with 10 nucleotides matching TRBD1. Trimming cost V 4 bases and J 5 bases; bases outside gene matches: 10. Germline CDR1 reads SNHLY; CDR2 reads FYNNEI. This CDR3 is 17 amino acids long. The CDR3 region has the DNA TGTGCCAGCAGTGTCGCTTTGGGACAGGGGAAAAATGAAAAACTGTTTTTT. It translates to CASSVALGQGKNEKLFF.

V gene TRBV5-4 combines with J gene TRBJ2-2; TRBD1 matches at 9 bases. With V trimmed by 3 bases and J by 4 bases, 7 bases remained unmatched. Germline CDR1 and CDR2: SGHNT and YYREEE (reference sequence). There are 16 residues in the CDR3. The CDR3 DNA follows: TGTGCCAGCAGCTGGGGACAGGGAAAGGGCACCGGGGAGCTGTTTTTT. It encodes CASSWGQGKGTGELFF.

This clone was observed a handful of times. The CDR3 region has the DNA TGTGCCAGCACCCTGGACAGGCAGGATTCACCCCTCCACTTT. Protein product: CASTLDRQDSPLHF. V and J are TRBV28 and TRBJ1-6, with 7 bases aligning to TRBD1. The germline gives CDR1 MDHEN, CDR2 SYDVKM. V trimming: 7 bases; J trimming: 8 bases; junction bases outside the gene matches: 8. The CDR3 runs 14 residues.

This chain connects TRBV28 to TRBJ1-3; D might be TRBD1 (5 bases). Looked up from germline, CDR1 is MDHEN and CDR2 is SYDVKM. V lost 2 bases to trimming and J lost 0 bases, with 11 bases between them. This CDR3 comprises 16 residues. This chain's CDR3 is CASSLQGRGSGNTIYF. CDR3 nucleotide sequence: TGTGCCAGCAGTTTACAGGGAAGGGGCTCTGGAAACACCATATATTTT. Full variable domain (missing parts from reference TRBV28 and TRBJ1-3): DVKVTQSSRYLVKRTGEKVFLECVQDMDHENMFWYRQDPGLGLRLIYFSYDVKMKEKGDIPEGYSVSREKKERFSLILESASTNQTSMYLCASSLQGRGSGNTIYFGEGSWLTVV.